The rows below give T cell receptor beta chains drawn from one sample of a study of blood T cell repertoires in COVID-19. Measured with immunoSEQ multiplex PCR; TCRdb has only the in-frame clones, and not every one. Seen here are just over 250,000 clones, approximately 87% observed once, and the top ten hold 2% to 3%. The sequenced sample was peripheral blood. These TCRs come from a woman aged 50 to 60 with acute or convalescent COVID-19. Each CDR3 is given with its conserved first and last residue. The D gene is left open where the match is weak.

d_call,v_call,j_call,cdr3_nt,cdr3_aa
TRBD1,TRBV20-1,TRBJ1-6,TGCAGTGCTAGTCAGGGGGGACCCAATTCACCCCTCCACTTT,CSASQGGPNSPLHF
TRBD1,TRBV2,TRBJ1-1,TGTGCCAGCAGTGACGCCGACAGGGGGCTGGTGAGGAGCACTGAAGCTTTCTTT,CASSDADRGLVRSTEAFF
TRBD2,TRBV10-3,TRBJ2-7,TGTGCCATCAGTGCCGCCCCAGCAGTAGCGGGCACCTACGAGCAGTACTTC,CAISAAPAVAGTYEQYF
TRBD1,TRBV27,TRBJ2-3,TGTGCCAGCAGTCGAGACAGGGACACAGATACGCAGTATTTT,CASSRDRDTDTQYF
TRBD1,TRBV19,TRBJ1-5,TGTGCCAGCGATTATACAGGGGGTAGCAATCAGCCCCAGCATTTT,CASDYTGGSNQPQHF
NA,TRBV6-1,TRBJ1-6,TGTGCCAGCAGTGATCCCCGATCAGGGGCTTATTCACCCCTCCACTTT,CASSDPRSGAYSPLHF
TRBD2,TRBV7-2,TRBJ2-5,TGTGCCAGCAGCTTAGATCCCGGGAGGCAAGAGACCCAGTACTTC,CASSLDPGRQETQYF
NA,TRBV29-1,TRBJ2-1,TGCAGCGTTGTTGCGGGGAGCTCCTACAATGAGCAGTTCTTC,CSVVAGSSYNEQFF
NA,TRBV9,TRBJ2-1,TGTGCCAGCAGCGTAAATGTAAGGGAGGATGAGCAGTTCTTC,CASSVNVREDEQFF
TRBD2,TRBV9,TRBJ2-1,TGTGCCAGCAGCCCCTGGACTAGCGGGAGCGATCAGTACAATGAGCAGTTCTTC,CASSPWTSGSDQYNEQFF
NA,TRBV28,TRBJ1-2,TGTGCCAGCAGTTTACCAGGGGTCTATGGCTACACCTTC,CASSLPGVYGYTF
NA,TRBV10-3,TRBJ1-1,TGTGCCGCCAGGGGTGGCGGCACTGAAGCTTTCTTT,CAARGGGTEAFF
TRBD2,TRBV28,TRBJ2-7,TGTGCCAGCAGCCTCGGGGGGACGGTCGAGCAGTACTTC,CASSLGGTVEQYF
NA,TRBV4-1,TRBJ1-3,TGCGCCAGCAGCCACCCAGAAGGAAACACCATATATTTT,CASSHPEGNTIYF
TRBD2,TRBV5-1,TRBJ2-1,TGCGCCAGCGAAAATTCCGGGACTAGCTTTACTGGGGAGCAGTTCTTC,CASENSGTSFTGEQFF